These 26 T cell receptor beta chains were sequenced from one sample in a study of blood T cell repertoires in COVID-19. The protocol was immunoSEQ multiplex PCR, while the TCRdb copy is restricted to in-frame clones and leaves out a portion. Among approximately 220,000 clones listed, roughly 87% were seen once. The sample was PBMCs or T cells enriched from blood (not recorded which). The receptors here all came from a woman aged 25 to 39 with acute COVID-19.

The rearrangement links TRBV6-5 to TRBJ1-1; D not resolved. In germline, CDR1 is MNHEY, CDR2 SVGAGI. The CDR3 is 10 amino acids. V lost 8 bases and J 5 bases, leaving 6 bases between the germline ends. The CDR3 is CASVETEAFF. Here the CDR3 DNA reads TGTGCCAGCGTTGAGACTGAAGCTTTCTTT.

This rearrangement joins TRBV25-1 to TRBJ2-7; D is unclear. The germline gives CDR1 MGHDK, CDR2 SYGVNS. V lost 3 bases, J lost 6 bases, and 15 bases lay in between. The CDR3 runs to 14 residues. CDR3 loop: CASSDSRVVSEQYF. The CDR3 DNA is TGTGCCAGCAGTGATAGCCGGGTAGTAAGCGAGCAGTACTTC.

This chain links TRBV5-1 with TRBJ2-7; possible D gene TRBD1, 6 bases. The V gene's germline CDR1 is SGHRS and CDR2 YFSETQ. The CDR3 has 14 residues. Trimming took off 5 bases at V and 2 bases at J, with 14 bases between the two ends. CDR3 coding DNA: TGCGCCAGCAGTGAGGGGGACGCCACCTACGAGCAGTACTTC. Protein: CASSEGDATYEQYF.

The V call is TRBV5-1, the J call TRBJ1-2; tentative D call: TRBD1 (6 bases). Trimming stripped 2 bases from V and 4 bases from J, with 12 bases between. CDR1 and CDR2 from the germline V gene are SGHRS and YFSETQ. The length of the CDR3 is 14 residues. The CDR3 DNA reads TGCGCCAGCAGCTTCTCAGGGGTGGGCTATGGCTACACCTTC. Protein sequence: CASSFSGVGYGYTF.

This chain connects TRBV5-5 to TRBJ1-1; TRBD1 aligns across 11 bases. This CDR3 is 16 amino acids long. V gave up 4 bases and J gave up 3 bases; unmatched junction bases: 8. Germline-derived CDR1 and CDR2 are SGHKS and YYEKEE (reference sequence). The CDR3 bases are TGTGCCAGCAGCATGGGACAGGGGGTGGGTGACACTGAAGCTTTCTTT. It specifies CASSMGQGVGDTEAFF. Full variable domain (outside the CDR3, taken from reference TRBV5-5 and TRBJ1-1): DAGVTQSPTHLIKTRGQQVTLRCSPISGHKSVSWYQQVLGQGPQFIFQYYEKEERGRGNFPDRFSARQFPNYSSELNVNALLLGDSALYLCASSMGQGVGDTEAFFGQGTRLTVV.

This clone was detected once. This chain connects TRBV23-1 to TRBJ1-1; 7 bases line up with TRBD1. TRBV23-1 is marked as an open reading frame, function uncertain. This CDR3 has 20 amino acids. V gave up 2 bases and J gave up 7 bases; unmatched junction bases: 25. The CDR3 DNA sequence: TGCGCCAGCAGTCAACCAAAGCCTACAACTTCAGGGGGGCGCTTAGTTGAAGCTTTCTTT. Its protein is CASSQPKPTTSGGRLVEAFF.

This clone turned up a few times. The rearrangement uses TRBV6-5 and TRBJ1-5; 8 bases map to TRBD1. V gave up 5 bases and J gave up 7 bases; unmatched junction bases: 10. The CDR3 runs to 15 residues. Germline V CDR1 and CDR2: MNHEY, SVGAGI. For the CDR3, the DNA is TGTGCCAGCAGTCCCTGGACAGGGTTCGGACAGCCCCAGCATTTT. It specifies CASSPWTGFGQPQHF.

This clone was seen only once. The V call is TRBV30, the J call TRBJ2-2, with a weak D call TRBD1 (6 bases). The V and J ends lost 2 bases and 3 bases respectively, with 16 bases between them. Germline loops: CDR1 GTSNPN, CDR2 SVGIG (reference sequence). The CDR3 extends over 16 amino acids. The CDR3, as DNA: TGTGCCTGGAGTCTCAATAGGGGGATCGACACCGGGGAGCTGTTTTTT. Protein product: CAWSLNRGIDTGELFF.

This chain joins TRBV18 and TRBJ1-1, with D perhaps matching TRBD1 (6 bases). CDR1 is KGHSH and CDR2 is LQKENI in the germline V gene. Trimming stripped 5 bases from V and 3 bases from J, with 13 bases between. This CDR3 is 14 amino acids long. Here the CDR3 DNA reads TGTGCCAGCTCAAGCCAGGGGCGAGACACTGAAGCTTTCTTT. Its protein is CASSSQGRDTEAFF.

The chain couples TRBV7-6 to TRBJ1-4; D gene ambiguous. CDR3 size: 14 residues. Germline CDR1 and CDR2: SGHVS and FNYEAQ. The germline V and J ends were trimmed by 2 bases and 6 bases, with 10 bases remaining between them. CDR3 amino acids: CASSLQDGDEKLFF. CDR3 in DNA: TGTGCCAGCAGCTTACAGGACGGGGATGAAAAACTGTTTTTT.

The chain has TRBV10-3 and TRBJ2-2; 7 bases line up with TRBD2. This CDR3 contains 15 residues. Germline V CDR1 and CDR2: ENHRY, SYGVKD. The V segment lost 7 bases and the J segment 0 bases; nucleotides outside the gene matches: 5. In DNA form, the CDR3 reads TGTGCCATCAAGGACCTAGCGGCGAACACCGGGGAGCTGTTTTTT. Translated: CAIKDLAANTGELFF.

The chain recombines TRBV12-1 with TRBJ1-5. TRBV12-1 constitutes a pseudogene. The CDR3 length is 14 residues. This chain's CDR3 is CASSLNREGQPQHF. The DNA of the CDR3 is TGTGCCAGCAGCCTCAACAGGGAGGGTCAGCCCCAGCATTTT.

By its share, this clone is medium-sized (0.01 to 0.1%). The chain employs TRBV6-4 and TRBJ2-2; 10 bases match TRBD1. Germline V gene sequence: CDR1 MRHNA, CDR2 SNTAGT. Trimming at V came to 6 bases and at J to 6 bases, leaving 7 bases not matched to a gene. The CDR3 totals 15 residues. For the CDR3, the DNA is TGTGCCAGCAGCCACGGACAGGGGGAGGCCGGGGAGCTGTTTTTT. Amino acid sequence: CASSHGQGEAGELFF.

The V gene is TRBV25-1, the J gene TRBJ1-5; no clear D gene. The CDR3 length is 13 residues. V was trimmed by 4 bases and J by 3 bases, leaving 7 bases between them. Per germline, CDR1 MGHDK and CDR2 SYGVNS. CDR3 region: CASSVGNNQPQHF. Written as DNA, the CDR3 is TGTGCCAGCAGTGTCGGGAACAATCAGCCCCAGCATTTT.

This clone has a handful of counts. The CDR3 DNA sequence: TGTGCCAGCAGCTTAATTACACAACAAGAAGCTTTCTTT. This gives the protein CASSLITQQEAFF. This chain links TRBV7-2 with TRBJ1-1; D not resolved. This CDR3 spans 13 amino acids. Trimming left V 2 bases short and J 8 bases short, with 12 bases between. Germline values: CDR1 SGHTA, CDR2 FQGNSA.

In its sample, this clone was seen a few times. The V call is TRBV3-1 (or the pseudogene TRBV3-2), the J call TRBJ1-5; D is unresolved. The CDR3 totals 14 residues. Germline lookup yields CDR1 LGHDT and CDR2 YNNKEL (reference sequence). The V gene lost 0 bases and the J gene lost 0 bases, with 3 bases spanning the gap. CDR3 nucleotides: TGTGCCAGCAGCCAAGATTATAGCAATCAGCCCCAGCATTTT. Encoded protein: CASSQDYSNQPQHF.

This clone was observed a single time. The chain couples TRBV29-1 to TRBJ1-4, with D maybe TRBD1 (6 bases). The CDR3 is made up of 14 amino acids. Germline assignment: CDR1 SQVTM and CDR2 ANQGSEA. V dropped 6 bases and J dropped 1 base, with 12 bases sitting between them. Written as DNA, the CDR3 is TGCAGCGTCCAAAAACAGGGAACTAATGAAAAACTGTTTTTT. Residues: CSVQKQGTNEKLFF.

The gene calls are TRBV30 and TRBJ1-1; D gene uncertain. V shed 0 bases and J shed 0 bases, with 11 bases lying between them. The CDR3 spans 15 residues. The V gene's germline CDR1 is GTSNPN and CDR2 SVGIG (reference sequence). The CDR3 spells CAWSVLGPLNTEAFF. CDR3 DNA sequence: TGTGCCTGGAGTGTACTAGGACCTCTGAACACTGAAGCTTTCTTT.

This clone was counted a few times. The genes are TRBV5-6 and TRBJ2-7, with TRBD2 as a possible D gene (5 bases). The V gene's germline CDR1 is SGHDT and CDR2 YYEEEE. This CDR3 comprises 15 residues. The V gene lost 2 bases and the J gene lost 1 base, with 13 bases spanning the gap. The CDR3 region has the DNA TGTGCCAGCAGCTTCGTGGGGAGTGGTTCCTACGAGCAGTACTTC. It encodes CASSFVGSGSYEQYF.

The chain uses TRBV12-3 or TRBV12-4 and TRBJ1-5, with no clear D. Trimming shortened V by 3 bases and J by 3 bases, and 6 bases separated the two germline ends. This CDR3 is 13 amino acids long. CDR3 sequence reads: CASSFGHNQPQHF. In nucleotides, the CDR3 is TGTGCCAGCAGTTTTGGGCACAATCAGCCCCAGCATTTT.

The chain is built from TRBV4-3 and TRBJ1-4; D possibly corresponds to TRBD1 (6 bases). This CDR3 has 15 residues. With 5 bases removed from V and 5 bases from J, the gap between germline ends came to 15 bases. Per the germline V gene, CDR1 is LGHNA and CDR2 is YSLEER. The CDR3 DNA is TGCGCCAGCAGCACTCTGGGGCAGGGGAATGAAAAACTGTTTTTT. Protein: CASSTLGQGNEKLFF.

DNA for the CDR3: TGTGCCAGCAGTTTTCCAGGGGCAGGTGGCTACACCTTC. Amino acids: CASSFPGAGGYTF. The chain has TRBV28 and TRBJ1-2, with D perhaps matching TRBD1 (6 bases). CDR3 length: 13 amino acids. CDR1 MDHEN and CDR2 SYDVKM come from the germline V gene. V was cut by 3 bases and J by 7 bases, with 12 bases left in between.

The rearrangement links TRBV4-3 to TRBJ2-1, with D possibly being TRBD1 (5 bases). The germline CDR1 and CDR2 sequences are LGHNA and YSLEER. The CDR3 loop spans 15 amino acids. Between the trimmed V and J ends, which lost 0 bases and 5 bases, there was a span of 11 bases. The CDR3 DNA is TGCGCCAGCAGCCAAGATAGGGGTTCAAACAATGAGCAGTTCTTC. Residues: CASSQDRGSNNEQFF.

The rearrangement links TRBV7-8 to TRBJ1-4; 11 bases map to TRBD1. The germline gives CDR1 SGHVS, CDR2 FQNEAQ. V was clipped by 5 bases and J by 0 bases; unmatched bases: 8. The CDR3 extends over 18 amino acids. For the CDR3, the DNA is TGTGCCAGCAGCGGGGACAGGGGGAACCTTGCAACTAATGAAAAACTGTTTTTT. Its protein product is CASSGDRGNLATNEKLFF.

The chain has TRBV29-1 and TRBJ2-5, with D possibly TRBD2 on 5 matching bases. Germline loops: CDR1 SQVTM, CDR2 ANQGSEA. The CDR3 consists of 13 residues. V lost 4 bases, J lost 1 base, and 10 bases lay in between. CDR3 region: CSVGPSGQETQYF. CDR3 DNA sequence: TGCAGCGTTGGTCCCAGCGGCCAAGAGACCCAGTACTTC.

The chain couples TRBV13 to TRBJ2-7, with 7 positions matching TRBD1. J lost 0 bases, V lost 4 bases, and 3 bases had no gene match. The CDR3 extends over 14 amino acids. CDR1 is PRHDT, CDR2 FYEKMQ, per germline (reference sequence). The CDR3 coding sequence is TGTGCCAGCAGCTGGGGACAGCACTCCTACGAGCAGTACTTC. It specifies CASSWGQHSYEQYF.